One sample yielded the 10 T cell receptor beta chains listed below, sequenced in a study of shared clonotypes between healthy human individuals (dated by TCRdb to about 2020). Library preparation was by the immunoSEQ multiplex PCR assay. Entries here come from immuneACCESS through TCRdb and include only in-frame sequences with V and J called. Some clones fail to appear in such tables; in the studies checked, an unresolved V gene covers under half of the shortfall, and the cause of the remainder is unknown. In all, the sample holds about 470,000 clones, and roughly 77% of those were seen once. The ten most abundant clones make up roughly 13% of the sample. Sequencing input: PBMCs. These receptor sequences come from a woman between 40 and 50 years old in good health. Some clones in this sample may be carry-over from other donors' samples.

V usage is TRBV28 and J usage is TRBJ2-5, with D perhaps TRBD1 or TRBD2 (5 bases each). CDR1 is MDHEN, CDR2 SYDVKM, per germline. V was trimmed by 8 bases and J by 2 bases, leaving 21 bases between them. The CDR3 is made up of 16 amino acids. CDR3 nucleotides: TGTGCCAGCGTAAGGGACCCGGGGCGCCCACAAGAGACCCAGTACTTC. Encoded protein: CASVRDPGRPQETQYF.

DNA of the CDR3: TGTGCCTGGAGTCCCACGGGGGGCTATGGCTACACCTTC. Encoded protein: CAWSPTGGYGYTF. This chain connects TRBV30 to TRBJ1-2; the D gene is possibly TRBD1 (5 bases). Germline V CDR1 and CDR2: GTSNPN, SVGIG (reference sequence). V lost 2 bases, J lost 4 bases, and 11 bases lay in between. This CDR3 is 13 amino acids long.

The chain recombines TRBV11-3 with TRBJ2-7; TRBD1 agrees at 10 bases. There are 15 residues in the CDR3. After removal of 6 bases from V and 3 bases from J, the junction contained 8 bases not matched to a gene. Per the germline V gene, CDR1 is SGHNT and CDR2 is YENEEA. The CDR3 nucleotides read TGTGCCAGCAGTGGCCAGGGACAGGGGATCTACGAGCAGTACTTC. Translation gives CASSGQGQGIYEQYF.

The chain links TRBV9 to TRBJ1-3; D perhaps matches TRBD1 (5 bases). V was clipped by 0 bases and J by 0 bases, with 7 bases between them. Per the germline V gene, CDR1 is SGDLS and CDR2 is YYNGEE. The CDR3 length is 15 residues. The CDR3 here is CASSVAGISGNTIYF. The CDR3 nucleotides are TGTGCCAGCAGCGTAGCAGGGATCTCTGGAAACACCATATATTTT.

In this sample, this clone turned up many times. The chain carries TRBV4-1 and TRBJ2-5; TRBD2 might be the D (7 bases). Germline V CDR1 and CDR2: MGHRA, YSYEKL. Deletions cut 0 bases from V and 5 bases from J, with 10 bases between. The CDR3 consists of 14 residues. CDR3 nucleotides: TGCGCCAGCAGCCAAGATGGGGGGGCGGAGACCCAGTACTTC. Translated: CASSQDGGAETQYF.

The rearrangement links TRBV30 to TRBJ2-3, with TRBD2 matching over 9 bases. Trimming at V came to 8 bases and at J to 3 bases, leaving 12 bases not matched to a gene. This CDR3 comprises 15 residues. CDR1 and CDR2 (germline): GTSNPN, SVGIG (reference sequence). The CDR3 DNA sequence: TGTGCCGGGGCAGTTAGCGGGAGCACGACAGATACGCAGTATTTT. Its translation is CAGAVSGSTTDTQYF.

The rearrangement uses TRBV7-2 and TRBJ1-3, with D uncertain. The CDR3 consists of 15 residues. Trimming removed 5 bases at V and 0 bases at J, with 11 bases between. Germline V gene lookup returns CDR1 SGHTA and CDR2 FQGNSA. The CDR3, as DNA: TGTGCCAGCAGCGACGACGGAATCTCTGGAAACACCATATATTTT. Amino acid sequence: CASSDDGISGNTIYF.

The chain joins TRBV28 to TRBJ2-7; 7 nucleotides align to TRBD1. Trimming took 5 bases from V and 3 from J; bases not matched to a gene: 7. Per germline, CDR1 MDHEN and CDR2 SYDVKM. The CDR3 is 14 residues long. CDR3 protein: CASSPGQSFYEQYF. The CDR3, as DNA: TGTGCCAGCAGTCCGGGACAGAGCTTCTACGAGCAGTACTTC.

This chain links TRBV2 with TRBJ2-2; D ambiguous. The CDR3 loop spans 14 amino acids. Germline CDR1 is SNHLY and CDR2 is FYNNEI. Between the trimmed V and J ends, which lost 4 bases and 4 bases, there was a span of 10 bases. In nucleotides, the CDR3 is TGTGCCAGCAGTGCCGTGGGCCCCACCGGGGAGCTGTTTTTT. It yields the protein CASSAVGPTGELFF.

The rearrangement uses TRBV5-5 and TRBJ1-2; D may be TRBD1 (5 bases). CDR1 and CDR2 from the germline V gene are SGHKS and YYEKEE (reference sequence). Trimming shortened V by 3 bases and J by 6 bases, and 15 bases separated the two germline ends. The CDR3 is made up of 14 amino acids. DNA of the CDR3: TGTGCCAGCAGCTGGGGGACCCGAGCCCATGGCTACACCTTC. This sequence encodes CASSWGTRAHGYTF.